The rows below give T cell receptor beta chains drawn from one sample of a study of control samples from healthy donors and cancer patients. TCRdb keeps only in-frame clones here, not all; method: immunoSEQ multiplex PCR. The table lists over 85,000 clones, around 84% of them singletons. The sample consisted of PBMCs. These receptors came from a man between 65 and 85 years old with lung cancer. Each CDR3 is given with its conserved first and last residue. D genes are given only for firm matches. Some rows mark clone size as missing; the rest say once, few, many or name a class of expanded clone.

d_call: .
clone_size: .
v_call: TRBV12-3/TRBV12-4
j_call: TRBJ2-7
cdr3_nt: TGTGCCAGCAGATTGGGCCCACTCTACGAGCAGTACTTC
cdr3_aa: CASRLGPLYEQYF

d_call: .
clone_size: .
v_call: TRBV15
j_call: TRBJ2-7
cdr3_nt: TGTGTCGCAGCCTCAGGCTCCTTTGCGCAGTACTTC
cdr3_aa: CVAASGSFAQYF

d_call: .
clone_size: .
v_call: TRBV28
j_call: TRBJ1-5
cdr3_nt: TGTGCCAGCAGTTTATCCCAGGGAGTAGGCAATCAGCCCCAGCATTTT
cdr3_aa: CASSLSQGVGNQPQHF

d_call: .
clone_size: .
v_call: TRBV7-2
j_call: TRBJ2-4
cdr3_nt: TGTGCCAGCAGCGCACGCCTCGGACTAGCCAAAAACATTCAGTACTTC
cdr3_aa: CASSARLGLAKNIQYF

d_call: .
clone_size: .
v_call: TRBV6-5
j_call: TRBJ1-2
cdr3_nt: TGTGCCAGCAGCCGGGACGGGGACAACTATGGCTACACCTTC
cdr3_aa: CASSRDGDNYGYTF

d_call: TRBD2
clone_size: .
v_call: TRBV29-1
j_call: TRBJ2-1
cdr3_nt: TGCAGCGTTAAAAGAGGACTAGCGGGGGTCAATGAGCAGTTCTTC
cdr3_aa: CSVKRGLAGVNEQFF

d_call: .
clone_size: .
v_call: TRBV15
j_call: TRBJ2-7
cdr3_nt: TGTGCCACCAGCAGTCAGGGTGGGGGCTACGAGCAGTACTTC
cdr3_aa: CATSSQGGGYEQYF

d_call: .
clone_size: .
v_call: TRBV18
j_call: TRBJ2-3
cdr3_nt: TGTGCCAGCTCTCCCAGGACAGTCTCTAGCACAGATACGCAGTATTTT
cdr3_aa: CASSPRTVSSTDTQYF

d_call: TRBD2
clone_size: .
v_call: TRBV3-1/TRBV3-2
j_call: TRBJ2-1
cdr3_nt: TGTGCCAGCAGCTACCTGACTAGCGGGTACTCCTACAATGAGCAGTTCTTC
cdr3_aa: CASSYLTSGYSYNEQFF

d_call: .
clone_size: .
v_call: TRBV25-1
j_call: TRBJ2-3
cdr3_nt: TGTGCCAGCAGTGGTCCTTTTCTCCCGGCAGATACGCAGTATTTT
cdr3_aa: CASSGPFLPADTQYF

d_call: .
clone_size: .
v_call: TRBV29-1
j_call: TRBJ2-1
cdr3_nt: TGCAGCGTTGCCGGGGCCCAAAGCCAGTTCTTC
cdr3_aa: CSVAGAQSQFF

d_call: .
clone_size: once
v_call: TRBV5-8
j_call: TRBJ2-5
cdr3_nt: TGTGCCAGCAGCTGGGGCCAAGAGACCCAGTACTTC
cdr3_aa: CASSWGQETQYF

d_call: TRBD2
clone_size: .
v_call: TRBV19
j_call: TRBJ2-3
cdr3_nt: TGTGCCAGTACTAGCGGGGGGAGCACAGATACGCAGTATTTT
cdr3_aa: CASTSGGSTDTQYF

d_call: .
clone_size: .
v_call: TRBV7-2
j_call: TRBJ1-6
cdr3_nt: TGTGCCAGCAGCAGGGGGGGTTATAATTCACCCCTCCACTTT
cdr3_aa: CASSRGGYNSPLHF

d_call: TRBD1
clone_size: .
v_call: TRBV30
j_call: TRBJ2-3
cdr3_nt: TGTGCCTGGGGGGGGACAGGTGTCCCTACGCAGTATTTT
cdr3_aa: CAWGGTGVPTQYF

d_call: TRBD1
clone_size: .
v_call: TRBV7-2
j_call: TRBJ1-1
cdr3_nt: TGTGCCAGCAGCTTAGGGGGACAGGGAATTGGGACTGAAGCTTTCTTT
cdr3_aa: CASSLGGQGIGTEAFF

d_call: .
clone_size: few
v_call: TRBV5-1
j_call: TRBJ2-2
cdr3_nt: TGCGCCAGCAGCTTGCAGGGGGGCTTGACCGGGGAGCTGTTTTTT
cdr3_aa: CASSLQGGLTGELFF

d_call: .
clone_size: .
v_call: TRBV10-2
j_call: TRBJ1-2
cdr3_nt: TGCGCCAGCAGCGAGGGGCTGATATATGGCTACACCTTC
cdr3_aa: CASSEGLIYGYTF

d_call: .
clone_size: few
v_call: TRBV7-2
j_call: TRBJ1-2
cdr3_nt: TGTGCCAGCAGTCGCGACAGTCAAGCTAACTATGGCTACACCTTC
cdr3_aa: CASSRDSQANYGYTF

d_call: .
clone_size: .
v_call: TRBV6-5
j_call: TRBJ1-5
cdr3_nt: TGTGCCAGCAGTTACGGAGGCAATCAGCCCCAGCATTTT
cdr3_aa: CASSYGGNQPQHF

d_call: TRBD1
clone_size: .
v_call: TRBV19
j_call: TRBJ2-5
cdr3_nt: TGTGCCAGTAGCAGACAGGGAGAGACCCAGTACTTC
cdr3_aa: CASSRQGETQYF

d_call: .
clone_size: .
v_call: TRBV11-2
j_call: TRBJ1-1
cdr3_nt: TGTGCCAGCAGCAATAAGGGTCTCGGGGGCCCTGAAGCTTTCTTT
cdr3_aa: CASSNKGLGGPEAFF

d_call: .
clone_size: .
v_call: TRBV3-1/TRBV3-2
j_call: TRBJ1-1
cdr3_nt: TGTGCCAGCAGCCAAGGTGCCCGCCCTGAAGCTTTCTTT
cdr3_aa: CASSQGARPEAFF

d_call: TRBD2
clone_size: .
v_call: TRBV6-4
j_call: TRBJ2-7
cdr3_nt: TGTGCCAGCAGTGACTCGTATTTGGGGGGGGAGCAGTACTTC
cdr3_aa: CASSDSYLGGEQYF

d_call: .
clone_size: .
v_call: TRBV18
j_call: TRBJ2-5
cdr3_nt: TGTGCCAGCTCATCCCGACGCGACCAAGAGACCCAGTACTTC
cdr3_aa: CASSSRRDQETQYF

d_call: TRBD1
clone_size: once
v_call: TRBV5-8
j_call: TRBJ1-5
cdr3_nt: TGTGCCAGCAGTCGTGGACAGGGAGCTAATCAGCCCCAGCATTTT
cdr3_aa: CASSRGQGANQPQHF

d_call: TRBD1
clone_size: .
v_call: TRBV12-3/TRBV12-4
j_call: TRBJ1-2
cdr3_nt: TGTGCCAGCAGCATAACAGGGGGATATGGCTACACCTTC
cdr3_aa: CASSITGGYGYTF

d_call: .
clone_size: .
v_call: TRBV19
j_call: TRBJ1-6
cdr3_nt: TGTGCCAGTAGTCTCAGGGGCAGGAGCTCCTATAATTCACCCCTCCACTTT
cdr3_aa: CASSLRGRSSYNSPLHF

d_call: .
clone_size: .
v_call: TRBV3-1/TRBV3-2
j_call: TRBJ2-3
cdr3_nt: TGTGCCAGCAGCCCTGGTGGGACTTCTAGCACAGATACGCAGTATTTT
cdr3_aa: CASSPGGTSSTDTQYF

d_call: .
clone_size: .
v_call: TRBV9
j_call: TRBJ2-6
cdr3_nt: TGTGCCAGCAGCGGCGGACGGAGCTCTGGGGCCAACGTCCTGACTTTC
cdr3_aa: CASSGGRSSGANVLTF

d_call: .
clone_size: .
v_call: TRBV27
j_call: TRBJ1-6
cdr3_nt: TGTGCCAGCAGTTTCCGGCAGGCACCCCTCCACTTT
cdr3_aa: CASSFRQAPLHF

d_call: TRBD2
clone_size: .
v_call: TRBV27
j_call: TRBJ2-7
cdr3_nt: TGTGCCAGCAGTTTATCCTGGGGGAGGGGACCCTACGAGCAGTACTTC
cdr3_aa: CASSLSWGRGPYEQYF

d_call: .
clone_size: .
v_call: TRBV28
j_call: TRBJ1-3
cdr3_nt: TGTGCCAGCAGGGAGGTTGGAAGGGCGCGTGGAAACACCATATATTTT
cdr3_aa: CASREVGRARGNTIYF

d_call: TRBD2
clone_size: .
v_call: TRBV5-1
j_call: TRBJ2-2
cdr3_nt: TGCGCCAGCAGCTTGGTACTAGCGGGGGTTCCCGGGGAGCTGTTTTTT
cdr3_aa: CASSLVLAGVPGELFF

d_call: .
clone_size: .
v_call: TRBV4-3
j_call: TRBJ2-3
cdr3_nt: TGCGCCAGCAGCCAAACCACGGGTCGCAGCACAGATACGCAGTATTTT
cdr3_aa: CASSQTTGRSTDTQYF

d_call: TRBD1
clone_size: .
v_call: TRBV10-1
j_call: TRBJ2-7
cdr3_nt: TGCGCCAGCAGTGACACAGGGGGAATACACGAGCAGTACTTC
cdr3_aa: CASSDTGGIHEQYF

d_call: TRBD1
clone_size: few
v_call: TRBV4-3
j_call: TRBJ2-7
cdr3_nt: TGCGCCAGCAGCCAAGGGCCACAGGGGTCGTTCTACGAGCAGTACTTC
cdr3_aa: CASSQGPQGSFYEQYF

d_call: TRBD1
clone_size: .
v_call: TRBV27
j_call: TRBJ2-7
cdr3_nt: TGTGCCAGCAGTTTATCGGGACAGTCCTACGAGCAGTACTTC
cdr3_aa: CASSLSGQSYEQYF

d_call: TRBD1
clone_size: .
v_call: TRBV5-4
j_call: TRBJ2-2
cdr3_nt: TGTGCCAGCAGCTTGCGGGCAGGGGGTTTCACCGGGGAGCTGTTTTTT
cdr3_aa: CASSLRAGGFTGELFF

d_call: .
clone_size: few
v_call: TRBV19
j_call: TRBJ1-5
cdr3_nt: TGTGCCAGTAGTATAGATCGTACGGCCAATCAGCCCCAGCATTTT
cdr3_aa: CASSIDRTANQPQHF

d_call: TRBD2
clone_size: medium-sized
v_call: TRBV4-1
j_call: TRBJ2-1
cdr3_nt: TGCGCCAGCAGCCAAGGGGGACTAGCGGGGACCCCCTACAATGAGCAGTTCTTC
cdr3_aa: CASSQGGLAGTPYNEQFF

d_call: .
clone_size: .
v_call: TRBV24-1
j_call: TRBJ2-1
cdr3_nt: TGTGCCACCAGTGCTCACAATGAGCAGTTCTTC
cdr3_aa: CATSAHNEQFF

d_call: TRBD1
clone_size: .
v_call: TRBV7-2
j_call: TRBJ1-5
cdr3_nt: TGTGCCAGCAGCCCGGGAGGGGGCATTCAGCCCCAGCATTTT
cdr3_aa: CASSPGGGIQPQHF

d_call: TRBD2
clone_size: .
v_call: TRBV10-1
j_call: TRBJ2-1
cdr3_nt: TGCGCCAGCAGCCGACTTAGCGGGGGGTACAATGAGCAGTTCTTC
cdr3_aa: CASSRLSGGYNEQFF

d_call: TRBD1
clone_size: .
v_call: TRBV5-4
j_call: TRBJ2-5
cdr3_nt: TGTGCCAGCAGCCCGGGGACAGGCTGGGCGGAAGAGACCCAGTACTTC
cdr3_aa: CASSPGTGWAEETQYF

d_call: .
clone_size: .
v_call: TRBV6-1
j_call: TRBJ1-2
cdr3_nt: TGTGCCAGCAGTGAAGGGCAGAGCCTTAACTATGGCTACACCTTC
cdr3_aa: CASSEGQSLNYGYTF

d_call: TRBD1
clone_size: .
v_call: TRBV28
j_call: TRBJ1-5
cdr3_nt: TGTGCCAGCAGACCTACCGGGACAGTGGACACTCAGCCCCAGCATTTT
cdr3_aa: CASRPTGTVDTQPQHF

d_call: .
clone_size: .
v_call: TRBV9
j_call: TRBJ1-6
cdr3_nt: TGTGCCAGCAGCGCTCAGGTAGGCAGTACTCGAAATTCACCCCTCCACTTT
cdr3_aa: CASSAQVGSTRNSPLHF

d_call: .
clone_size: .
v_call: TRBV7-6
j_call: TRBJ1-3
cdr3_nt: TGTGCCAGCAGCCGAGTGCGGTCCCTCTCTGGAAACACCATATATTTT
cdr3_aa: CASSRVRSLSGNTIYF

d_call: TRBD1
clone_size: .
v_call: TRBV18
j_call: TRBJ2-3
cdr3_nt: TGTGCCAGCTCACCAATATCGGGACAGGGGTCGGCAGATACGCAGTATTTT
cdr3_aa: CASSPISGQGSADTQYF

d_call: .
clone_size: .
v_call: TRBV3-1/TRBV3-2
j_call: TRBJ1-3
cdr3_nt: TGTGCCAGCAGCCAAGAGCCGGGACGGTCCTCTGGAAACACCATATATTTT
cdr3_aa: CASSQEPGRSSGNTIYF

d_call: .
clone_size: .
v_call: TRBV7-3
j_call: TRBJ1-1
cdr3_nt: TGTGCCAGCAGCCGTGGACAGACGAACACTGAAGCTTTCTTT
cdr3_aa: CASSRGQTNTEAFF